Shown below are 12 T cell receptor beta chains from a single sample sequenced in a study of T-cell reconstitution after alpha-beta-depleted transplantation in children. This sample's TCRbeta library carried unique molecular identifier barcodes. TCRdb ran MiXCR on the PCR reads and lists one entry per CDR3 protein. The table includes over 90,000 distinct CDR3 sequences, 6% to 9% detected once. Here the sequenced sample was PBMCs, taken before TCRalphabeta/CD19-depleted stem cell transplant. These receptors were obtained from a boy aged 2-9 years with acute lymphoblastic leukemia, due to receive a stem cell transplant.

This clonotype was recorded at least ten times. The chain recombines TRBV15 with TRBJ1-5, with a tentative D call TRBD1 (6 bases). V lost 1 base, J lost 2 bases, and 12 bases lay in between. There are 16 residues in the CDR3. The germline V gene has CDR1 LNHNV and CDR2 YYDKDF (reference sequence). The DNA of the CDR3 is TGTGCCACCAGCAGAGGAGGACAGATCGGCAATCAGCCCCAGCATTTT. It codes for CATSRGGQIGNQPQHF.

This clonotype was seen repeatedly, ten times or more. The chain recombines TRBV2 with TRBJ2-3; unclear D gene. Germline V gives CDR1 SNHLY, CDR2 FYNNEI. This CDR3 region has 15 residues. V was pared by 1 base and J by 4 bases, with 12 bases between. The CDR3: CASSEGRVGPDTQYF. CDR3 in DNA: TGTGCCAGCAGTGAAGGTCGGGTTGGACCAGATACGCAGTATTTT.

CDR3 region: CASSMDGEPYNEQFF. The CDR3 nucleotides read TGTGCCAGTAGTATGGACGGGGAACCGTACAATGAGCAGTTCTTC. The rearrangement uses TRBV19 and TRBJ2-1, with a tentative D call TRBD2 (5 bases). With 3 bases removed from V and 4 bases from J, the gap between germline ends came to 13 bases. Germline-derived CDR1 and CDR2 are LNHDA and SQIVND (reference sequence). CDR3 size: 15 residues. Together with reference TRBV19 and TRBJ2-1, the CDR3 gives the full variable domain: DGGITQSPKYLFRKEGQNVTLSCEQNLNHDAMYWYRQDPGQGLRLIYYSQIVNDFQKGDIAEGYSVSREKKESFPLTVTSAQKNPTAFYLCASSMDGEPYNEQFFGPGTRLTVL.

This clonotype was recorded many times. The V call is TRBV20-1, the J call TRBJ2-5, with TRBD1 matching 12 bases. The V segment lost 4 bases and the J segment 2 bases; nucleotides outside the gene matches: 29. Germline CDR1 is DFQATT and CDR2 is SNEGSKA (reference sequence). The CDR3 is 23 amino acids. The CDR3 loop reads CSAKILSLIPGQGASRAQETQYF. In nucleotides, the CDR3 is TGCAGTGCTAAGATCCTATCCTTAATCCCGGGACAGGGGGCCTCACGGGCACAAGAGACCCAGTACTTC.

This clonotype was found many times. The chain combines TRBV20-1 with TRBJ2-3; weak D call: TRBD1 (6 bases). The CDR3 is 14 amino acids. In germline, CDR1 is DFQATT, CDR2 SNEGSKA (reference sequence). V was shortened by 6 bases and J by 0 bases, with 13 bases between the two germline ends. CDR3 sequence: CSAVDRPSTDTQYF. DNA of the CDR3: TGCAGTGCCGTTGACAGGCCTAGCACAGATACGCAGTATTTT.

The chain links TRBV12-3 or TRBV12-4 to TRBJ1-1, with 7 bases matching TRBD1. CDR3 size: 14 residues. The V gene end was trimmed by 5 bases and the J gene end by 5 bases; junction bases not matched to a gene: 8. CDR3 region: CASSPRQTGTEAFF. The CDR3, as DNA: TGTGCCAGCAGTCCGCGCCAGACAGGGACTGAAGCTTTCTTT.

The chain carries TRBV6-1 and TRBJ2-2; 9 nucleotides line up with TRBD2. Germline V lookup: CDR1 MNHNS, CDR2 SASEGT. The CDR3 runs 16 residues. J was trimmed by 1 base and V by 7 bases; bases with no gene match: 7. The CDR3 coding sequence is TGTGCCAGCACCAAGGGACTAGCCGGGAACACCGGGGAGCTGTTTTTT. The encoded protein is CASTKGLAGNTGELFF.

This chain links TRBV6-5 with TRBJ2-3; no firm D call. The CDR3 extends over 15 amino acids. V was pared by 2 bases and J by 2 bases, with 11 bases between. Germline lookup yields CDR1 MNHEY and CDR2 SVGAGI. CDR3: CASSYPGTPTDTQYF. The CDR3 nucleotides read TGTGCCAGCAGTTACCCTGGAACCCCCACAGATACGCAGTATTTT.

This clonotype occurred a few times. This sequence joins TRBV10-3 and TRBJ2-2; D is perhaps TRBD1 (6 bases). The V gene lost 6 bases and the J gene lost 4 bases, with 9 bases spanning the gap. CDR3 length: 13 amino acids. Germline V gene data show CDR1 as ENHRY and CDR2 as SYGVKD. The CDR3 loop is CAIRDRGTGELFF. The CDR3 DNA follows: TGTGCCATCAGGGACAGAGGCACCGGGGAGCTGTTTTTT.

The chain is built from TRBV6-2 or TRBV6-3 and TRBJ2-3; 11 bases align to TRBD2. V was pared by 8 bases and J by 2 bases, with 15 bases of the junction left unmatched. The CDR3 is 18 residues long. CDR1 is MNHEY, CDR2 SVGEGT, per germline. The CDR3 sequence: CASGPLAGARPATDTQYF. For the CDR3, the DNA is TGTGCCAGCGGCCCACTAGCGGGGGCCCGTCCTGCCACAGATACGCAGTATTTT.

There are a few counts of this clonotype. V is TRBV4-3 and J is TRBJ2-7; D ambiguous. The CDR3 has 13 amino acids. Per the germline V gene, CDR1 is LGHNA and CDR2 is YSLEER. V was cut by 1 base and J by 3 bases, with 7 bases left in between. For the CDR3, the DNA is TGCGCCAGCAGCCAAGGGATTGGCTACGAGCAGTACTTC. It specifies CASSQGIGYEQYF.

This clonotype was counted only a few times. This chain links TRBV6-2 or TRBV6-3 with TRBJ1-2, with D possibly TRBD1 on 6 matching bases. Trimming left V 6 bases short and J 6 bases short, with 11 bases between. Germline CDR1 MNHEY, CDR2 SVGEGT. The CDR3 is made up of 12 amino acids. This chain's CDR3 is CASSLNRDGYTF. For the CDR3, the DNA is TGTGCCAGCAGCCTTAACAGGGATGGCTACACCTTC.